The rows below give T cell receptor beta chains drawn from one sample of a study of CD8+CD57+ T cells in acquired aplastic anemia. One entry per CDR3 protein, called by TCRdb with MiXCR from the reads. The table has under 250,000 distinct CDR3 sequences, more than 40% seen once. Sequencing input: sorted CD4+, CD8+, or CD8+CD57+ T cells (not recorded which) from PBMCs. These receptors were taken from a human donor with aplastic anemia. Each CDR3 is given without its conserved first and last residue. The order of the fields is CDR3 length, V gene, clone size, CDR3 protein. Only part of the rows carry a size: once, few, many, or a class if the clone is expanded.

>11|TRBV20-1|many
SARVAGYTEAF
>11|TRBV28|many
ASRHHANTEAF
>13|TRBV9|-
ASSKNRDRYNEQF
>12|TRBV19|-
ASSHSRAEETQY
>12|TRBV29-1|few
SVGQGDGANVLT
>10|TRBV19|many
ASRGQGVEQY
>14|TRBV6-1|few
AISEDNSGGNEKLF
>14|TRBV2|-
ASSEDRVGRNTEAF
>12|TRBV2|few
ASKAWVVNTEAF
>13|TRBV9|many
ASHSGTGSTDTQY
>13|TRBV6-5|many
ASSSPNRVSYEQY